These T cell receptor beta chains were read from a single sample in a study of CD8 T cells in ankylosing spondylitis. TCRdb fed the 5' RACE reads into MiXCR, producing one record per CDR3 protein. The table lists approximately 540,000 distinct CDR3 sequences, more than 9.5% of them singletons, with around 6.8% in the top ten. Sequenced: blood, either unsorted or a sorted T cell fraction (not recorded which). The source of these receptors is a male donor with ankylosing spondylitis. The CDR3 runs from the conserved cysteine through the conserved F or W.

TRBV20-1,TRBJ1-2,CSAPSQGNYGYTF
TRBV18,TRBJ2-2,CASSPSLKDTGELFF
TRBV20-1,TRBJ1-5,CSARAGRGDQPQHF
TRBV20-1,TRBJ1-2,CSARGGATTYGYTF
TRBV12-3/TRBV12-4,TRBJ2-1,CASTVMDGRTYNEQFF
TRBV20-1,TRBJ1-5,CSATIPGQEGHQPQHF
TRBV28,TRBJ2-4,CASSHGLAKNIQYF
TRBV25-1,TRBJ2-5,CASSFRGAAETQYF
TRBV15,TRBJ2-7,CATSRDPIASYEQYF
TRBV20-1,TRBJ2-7,CSARDLGRGRYEQYF
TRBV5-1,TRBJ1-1,CASSREDRGGNTEAFF
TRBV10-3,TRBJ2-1,CAISESRGTSGNEQFF
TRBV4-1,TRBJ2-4,CASSPQGVLAKNIQYF
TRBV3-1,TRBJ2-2,CATSQDSLGFNTGELFF
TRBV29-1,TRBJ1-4,CSVEEDNSFNEKLFF
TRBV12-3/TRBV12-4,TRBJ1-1,CASTQQGGLNTEAFF
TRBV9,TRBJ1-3,CASSPWTGRSGNTIYF
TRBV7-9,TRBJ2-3,CASSPLAGLSTDTQYF
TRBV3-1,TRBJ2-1,CASSQAVQRRYNEQFF
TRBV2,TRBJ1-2,CASSGQSYGYTF
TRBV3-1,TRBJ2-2,CASSHRQGNTGELFF
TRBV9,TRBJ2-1,CASSDRLASGGNNEQFF
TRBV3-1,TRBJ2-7,CASSQGLATYEQYF
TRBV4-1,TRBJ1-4,CASSHPTGTGGEKLFF
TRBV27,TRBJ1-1,CASSRKGGIKTEAFF
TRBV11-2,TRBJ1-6,CASSLSVGDNSPLHF
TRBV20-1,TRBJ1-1,CSASRSASAEAFF
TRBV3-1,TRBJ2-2,CASSQVLVTGELFF
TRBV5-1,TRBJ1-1,CASSLGQGAMNTEAFF
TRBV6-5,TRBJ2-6,CASSYFSGANVLTF
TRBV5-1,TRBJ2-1,CASSRTSGRDSYNEQFF
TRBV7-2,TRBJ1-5,CASSLGSGVNQPQHF
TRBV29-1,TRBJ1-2,CSVGGQGDGYTF
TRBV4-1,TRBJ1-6,CASSQVSRQGKGSPLHF
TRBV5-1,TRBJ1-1,CASSGVGGQARMNTEAFF
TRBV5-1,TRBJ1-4,CASSLGGGGANEKLFF
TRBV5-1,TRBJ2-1,CASSSTLLNEQFF
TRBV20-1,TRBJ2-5,CSARYKDPGETQYF
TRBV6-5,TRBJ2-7,CASSYSYSRGQGKDEQYF
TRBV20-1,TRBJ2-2,CSARDWGSLGAGELFF
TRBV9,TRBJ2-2,CASSVGGGSTGELFF
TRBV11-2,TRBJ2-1,CASSSLGGLEYNEQFF
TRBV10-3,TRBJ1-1,CAISDRNTEAFF
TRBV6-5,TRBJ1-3,CASSYSWDVSGNTIYF
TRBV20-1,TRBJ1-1,CSARRPPTGNTEAFF
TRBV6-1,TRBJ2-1,CASRWDDWNEQFF
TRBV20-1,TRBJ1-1,CSARQTGGVNEAFF
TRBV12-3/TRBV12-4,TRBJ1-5,CASSLRQGVPPQHF
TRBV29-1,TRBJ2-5,CSVTTGGQETQYF
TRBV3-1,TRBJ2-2,CASSPRLAGPGELFF
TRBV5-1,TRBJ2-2,CASSLEGYAGELFF
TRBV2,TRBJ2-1,CASSELGRGTSYNEQFF
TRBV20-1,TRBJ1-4,CSARVRGLREKLFF
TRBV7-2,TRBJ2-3,CASRTSWGADTQYF